What follows are 17 T cell receptor beta chains derived from one specimen sequenced in a study of T cells in Graves' hyperthyroidism and ophthalmopathy (dated by TCRdb to the late 2010s). Libraries were made using multiplex PCR. The instrument was an Illumina HiSeq 2000. The TCR beta CDR3 regions were amplified from RNA transcripts. A first-round RT-PCR of the TCR CDR3 used the HTBI primer set with the Qiagen OneStep RT-PCR kit. The public reads were reprocessed in TCRdb via fastp at Q25 and MiXCR, keeping in-frame beta chains. Under each unique CDR3 protein, matching rows form one entry showing the most common genes and DNA. Here the sample has more than 500,000 distinct CDR3 sequences; 16% occur a single time. The top ten clones comprise 29% of the sample. The sequencing sample was made of blood. All receptors come from a woman between 25 and 40 years old with Graves' ophthalmopathy.

This clonotype was counted ten times or more. The CDR3 reads CASSLYHRDNEQFF. As DNA, the CDR3 is TGTGCCAGCAGCTTATATCACAGGGACAATGAGCAGTTCTTC. The chain joins TRBV7-3 to TRBJ2-1, with D possibly TRBD1 on 6 matching bases. V shed 2 bases and J shed 5 bases, with 10 bases lying between them. The CDR3 extends over 14 amino acids. The germline gives CDR1 SGHTA, CDR2 FQGTGA.

This clonotype was detected only a few times. This CDR3 reads CASSLDFGGGETQYF. The CDR3 DNA reads as TGTGCCAGCAGCTTAGATTTTGGGGGGGGAGAGACCCAGTACTTC. This chain uses TRBV7-7 with TRBJ2-5, with 7 positions matching TRBD2. V lost 1 base, J lost 4 bases, and 6 bases stayed unmatched. Germline V gene data show CDR1 as SSHAT and CDR2 as FNYEAQ (reference sequence). This CDR3 comprises 15 residues.

This clonotype appeared a few times. This chain joins TRBV19 and TRBJ2-5; 12 nucleotides match TRBD2. The V gene end was trimmed by 4 bases and the J gene end by 9 bases; junction bases not matched to a gene: 3. The CDR3 contains 13 residues. CDR1 and CDR2 from the germline V gene are LNHDA and SQIVND (reference sequence). CDR3 coding DNA: TGTGCCAGTAGTACGCTAGCGGGAGGGCCCCAGTACTTC. It encodes CASSTLAGGPQYF.

This clonotype was picked up many times. The V call is TRBV7-2, the J call TRBJ1-2; a weak D match, TRBD1 (6 bases). Germline values: CDR1 SGHTA, CDR2 FQGNSA. Trimming left V 4 bases short and J 4 bases short, with 16 bases between. The CDR3 has 15 amino acids. The CDR3 nucleotides read TGTGCCAGCAGCTCCTTTAGGGTAGGGGGCTATGGCTACACCTTC. Translated, it gives CASSSFRVGGYGYTF.

The chain uses TRBV6-5 and TRBJ2-1, with 10 bases matching TRBD2. Germline CDR1 MNHEY, CDR2 SVGAGI. V lost 10 bases, J lost 1 base, and 4 bases stayed unmatched. The CDR3 runs 14 residues. The CDR3 DNA is TGTGCCACCGAGCGGGAGGGGTCCTACAATGAGCAGTTCTTC. Translation gives CATEREGSYNEQFF.

This clonotype has at least ten counts. The CDR3 region has the DNA TGTGCCAGCAGTGTGTGGCGAGATACATCTCCCACTGAAGCTTTCTTT. It translates to CASSVWRDTSPTEAFF. The rearrangement joins TRBV2 to TRBJ1-1; D remains unclear. This CDR3 spans 16 amino acids. The V gene lost 4 bases and the J gene lost 4 bases, with 19 bases spanning the gap. Germline CDR1 is SNHLY and CDR2 is FYNNEI.

This clonotype was seen repeatedly, ten times or more. The chain joins TRBV12-3 or TRBV12-4 to TRBJ2-1; no clear D. Trimming shortened V by 1 base and J by 11 bases, and 15 bases separated the two germline ends. The CDR3 contains 14 residues. The CDR3 nucleotides are TGTGCCAGCAGTTTAGTGGACGGCCACCAGCAGCAGTTCTTC. Translated: CASSLVDGHQQQFF.

For this clonotype: One base away lies a much larger clone, so this may be a sequencing read error. This sequence joins TRBV27 and TRBJ2-7; D possibly corresponds to TRBD1 (6 bases). The J call may not be correct, given that the DNA end is closer to TRBJ2-1. Germline V CDR1 and CDR2: MNHEY, SMNVEV (reference sequence). The CDR3 spans 14 residues. The CDR3, as DNA: TGTGCCAGCAGTTTCGGACAGAACCCCTACGAGCAGTTCTTC. It translates to CASSFGQNPYEQFF.

The sample holds many counts of this clonotype. V gene TRBV3-1 combines with J gene TRBJ1-6; 9 bases map to TRBD1. This CDR3 contains 15 residues. Trimming at V came to 4 bases and at J to 7 bases, leaving 5 bases not matched to a gene. Germline CDR1 LGHDT, CDR2 YNNKEL (reference sequence). CDR3 residues: CASSRTGEKNSPLHF. CDR3 bases: TGTGCCAGCAGCCGGACAGGGGAAAAGAATTCACCCCTCCACTTT. The complete variable domain, with remaining parts taken from reference TRBV3-1 and TRBJ1-6, reads DTAVSQTPKYLVTQMGNDKSIKCEQNLGHDTMYWYKQDSKKFLKIMFSYNNKELIINETVPNRFSPKSPDKAHLNLHINSLELGDSAVYFCASSRTGEKNSPLHFGNGTRLTVT.

This clonotype occurred many times. The chain joins TRBV27 to TRBJ2-4, with D uncertain. Trimming took off 5 bases at V and 8 bases at J, with 13 bases between the two ends. This CDR3 is 13 amino acids long. Germline-derived CDR1 and CDR2 are MNHEY and SMNVEV (reference sequence). The DNA for the CDR3 is TGTGCCAGCAGTCCGACCAGGATGGACATTCAGTACTTC. Its protein is CASSPTRMDIQYF.

This clonotype was seen ten or more times. The genes are TRBV20-1 and TRBJ2-1, with 8 bases lining up with TRBD2. The CDR3 covers 15 residues. V shed 4 bases and J 0 bases; nucleotides not matched to a gene: 5. The germline V gene has CDR1 DFQATT and CDR2 SNEGSKA (reference sequence). Here the CDR3 DNA reads TGCAGTGCTACAATGGCGGGGGGCTCCTACAATGAGCAGTTCTTC. Its translation is CSATMAGGSYNEQFF.

This clonotype was counted ten times or more. CDR3: CASSQVEGRAEAFF. The CDR3 DNA sequence: TGTGCCAGCAGCCAAGTTGAGGGAAGGGCTGAAGCTTTCTTT. The genes are TRBV3-1 and TRBJ1-1; D call uncertain. CDR3 length equals 14 residues. Looked up from germline, CDR1 is LGHDT and CDR2 is YNNKEL (reference sequence). V was shortened by 1 base and J by 6 bases, with 12 bases between the two germline ends.

This clonotype was seen ten or more times. This chain links TRBV28 with TRBJ1-1; D gene ambiguous. The CDR3 has 15 residues. Germline V lookup: CDR1 MDHEN, CDR2 SYDVKM. V was pared by 6 bases and J by 5 bases, with 19 bases between. CDR3 in amino acids: CASRTGTVSRTEAFF. The CDR3 coding sequence is TGTGCCAGCAGAACCGGAACAGTCTCGCGGACTGAAGCTTTCTTT.

This clonotype has only one observation. The chain links TRBV12-3 or TRBV12-4 to TRBJ2-3; 7 bases agree with TRBD1. This CDR3 has 14 residues. Trimming cost V 6 bases and J 2 bases; bases outside gene matches: 5. CDR3 DNA sequence: TGTGCCAGCAGCTGGACAGGAAACACAGATACGCAGTATTTT. Protein sequence: CASSWTGNTDTQYF.

A few counts support this clonotype. The junction does not match germline at one end; this may be a read error. CDR3 sequence reads: CAWSKTGYPGANVPTF. The CDR3 nucleotides are TGTGCCTGGAGTAAAACAGGGTATCCTGGGGCCAACGTCCCGACTTTC. The gene calls are TRBV30 and TRBJ2-6; D may be TRBD1 (6 bases). The CDR3 consists of 16 residues. From germline, CDR1 is GTSNPN and CDR2 SVGIG (reference sequence).

This chain uses TRBV7-2 with TRBJ2-1; D unresolved. Germline loops: CDR1 SGHTA, CDR2 FQGNSA. The ends were cut back, 0 bases at V and 7 bases at J, with 10 bases in the middle. CDR3 size: 14 residues. CDR3 bases: TGTGCCAGCAGCTTAGCCCCCCAGATGAATGAGCAGTTCTTC. This encodes CASSLAPQMNEQFF.

This clonotype appeared many times. V is TRBV29-1 and J is TRBJ2-2; TRBD1 is a possible D gene (5 bases). The CDR3 is made up of 13 amino acids. Germline V gives CDR1 SQVTM, CDR2 ANQGSEA. Trimming took 2 bases from V and 4 from J, leaving 8 bases between them. This CDR3 reads CSVETGVTGELFF. CDR3 bases: TGCAGCGTTGAAACAGGCGTCACCGGGGAGCTGTTTTTT.